This T cell receptor beta chain derives from a study of STAT5B mutations in CD4+ large granular lymphocyte leukemia. Regarding the study as a whole: Patient CD4-sorted repertoires stayed more clonal than healthy ones after leukemic-clone removal.

TCRdb's copy holds only in-frame clones and misses some; the assay was immunoSEQ multiplex PCR. This table holds 4,500 to 5,500 clones, about 86% found once. CDR3 length: 17 amino acids. Germline lookup yields CDR1 SGHRS and CDR2 YFSETQ. V was clipped by 0 bases and J by 0 bases; unmatched bases: 5. Concerning this clone itself: Its antigen remains unidentified.

V is TRBV5-1 and J is TRBJ1-3, with 8 bases identical to TRBD1. Material: PBMCs. The source of this sequence is a man between 35 and 55 years old with CD4+ T-cell large granular lymphocyte leukemia. For the CDR3, the DNA is TGCGCCAGCAGCTTGGGGCAGGGACAGGACTCTGGAAACACCATATATTTT. It yields the protein CASSLGQGQDSGNTIYF. Looking up the rest from reference TRBV5-1 and TRBJ1-3 gives the full variable domain: KAGVTQTPRYLIKTRGQQVTLSCSPISGHRSVSWYQQTPGQGLQFLFEYFSETQRNKGNFPGRFSGRQFSNSRSEMNVSTLELGDSALYLCASSLGQGQDSGNTIYFGEGSWLTVV.